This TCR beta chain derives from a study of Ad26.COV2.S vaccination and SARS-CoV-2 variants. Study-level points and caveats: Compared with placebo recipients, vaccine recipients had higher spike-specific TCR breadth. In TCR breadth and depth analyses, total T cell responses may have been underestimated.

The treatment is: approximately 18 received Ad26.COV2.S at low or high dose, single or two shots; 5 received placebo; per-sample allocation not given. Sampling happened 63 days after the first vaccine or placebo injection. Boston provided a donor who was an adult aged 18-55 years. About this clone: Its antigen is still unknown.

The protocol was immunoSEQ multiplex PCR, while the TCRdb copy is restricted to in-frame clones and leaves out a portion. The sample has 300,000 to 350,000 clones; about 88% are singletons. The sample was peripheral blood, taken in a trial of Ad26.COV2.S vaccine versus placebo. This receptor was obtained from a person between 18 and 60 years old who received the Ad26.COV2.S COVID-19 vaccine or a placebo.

CDR3 bases: TGCAGCGTTGCGGACAGGGTTCTATCCTACGAGCAGTACTTC. This encodes CSVADRVLSYEQYF. The genes are TRBV29-1 and TRBJ2-7, with 8 bases fitting TRBD1. The V gene's germline CDR1 is SQVTM and CDR2 ANQGSEA. CDR3 size: 14 residues. Trimming cost V 4 bases and J 1 base; bases outside gene matches: 6.